This TCR beta chain was observed in a study of CD8+CD57+ T cells in acquired aplastic anemia. This clonotype was observed many times. Whoever was chosen for sequencing had shown CD8+CD57+ cell expansion by flow cytometry. V trimming: 2 bases; J trimming: 2 bases; junction bases outside the gene matches: 5. This CDR3 contains 15 residues. CDR1 and CDR2 (germline): MGHDK, SYGVNS. Investigators profiled TCR beta VDJ and CDR3 from genomic DNA template. TCRdb called the reads again in MiXCR, with one record for every CDR3 protein. This sample carries some 160,000 distinct CDR3 sequences, 40% to 55% of them seen once, and the ten largest clones take less than 3%.

This sequence was found in a human donor with aplastic anemia. Sequences were obtained from sorted CD4+, CD8+, or CD8+CD57+ T cells (not recorded which) from PBMCs. The chain employs TRBV25-1 and TRBJ1-2, with TRBD1 matching 7 bases. DNA of the CDR3: TGTGCCAGCAGTGAACTTCACAGGGGAAACTATGGCTACACCTTC. It codes for CASSELHRGNYGYTF.